This entry describes one T cell receptor beta chain. Its antigen remains unknown. Measured with immunoSEQ multiplex PCR; TCRdb has only the in-frame clones, and not every one. The sample shows about 130,000 clones, over 90% of them seen only once. With 4 bases removed from V and 2 bases from J, the gap between germline ends came to 16 bases. This CDR3 comprises 15 residues. Germline assignment: CDR1 SGHNT and CDR2 YYREEE (reference sequence). This record comes from a study of T cell responses to AZD1222 COVID-19 vaccine. Notes on the study in general: In the spike-specific TCR repertoire, nearly half reportedly target unmutated variant regions. The study found Spike-specific TCR breadth and depth rose after two AZD1222 doses. The sample set comprised mostly white British donors with more females, and clonal diversity was possibly underestimated.

The specimen was peripheral blood, collected on day 0 of AZD1222 vaccination. The receptor was derived from an adult in good health. The chain joins TRBV5-4 to TRBJ2-7; a weak D match, TRBD1 (6 bases). The CDR3: CASSRRDTGTYEQYF. CDR3 coding DNA: TGTGCCAGCAGCCGTCGGGACACAGGGACCTACGAGCAGTACTTC. The whole variable domain, filled in from reference TRBV5-4 and TRBJ2-7, reads ETGVTQSPTHLIKTRGQQVTLRCSSQSGHNTVSWYQQALGQGPQFIFQYYREEENGRGNFPPRFSGLQFPNYSSELNVNALELDDSALYLCASSRRDTGTYEQYFGPGTRLTVT.